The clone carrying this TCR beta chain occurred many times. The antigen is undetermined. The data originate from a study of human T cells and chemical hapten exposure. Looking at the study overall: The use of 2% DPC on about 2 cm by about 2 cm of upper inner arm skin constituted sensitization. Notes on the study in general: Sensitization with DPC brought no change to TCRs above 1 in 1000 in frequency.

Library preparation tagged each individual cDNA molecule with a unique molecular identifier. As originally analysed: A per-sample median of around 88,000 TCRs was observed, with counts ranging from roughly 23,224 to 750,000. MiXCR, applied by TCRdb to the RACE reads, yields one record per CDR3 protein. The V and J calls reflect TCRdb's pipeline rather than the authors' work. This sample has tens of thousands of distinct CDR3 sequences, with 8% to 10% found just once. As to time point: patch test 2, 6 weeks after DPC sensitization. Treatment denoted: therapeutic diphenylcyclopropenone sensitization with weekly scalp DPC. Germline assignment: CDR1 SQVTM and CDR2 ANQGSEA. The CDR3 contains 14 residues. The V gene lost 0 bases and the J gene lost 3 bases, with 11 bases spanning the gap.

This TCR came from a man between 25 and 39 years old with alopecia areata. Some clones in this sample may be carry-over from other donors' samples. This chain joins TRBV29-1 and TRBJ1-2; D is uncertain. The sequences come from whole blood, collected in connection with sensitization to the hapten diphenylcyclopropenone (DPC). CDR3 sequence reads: CSVEDPRLDYGYTF. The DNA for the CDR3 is TGCAGCGTTGAAGACCCACGATTGGACTATGGCTACACCTTC.